These 23 T cell receptor beta chains were sequenced from one sample in a study of CXCR3-negative and CXCR3-positive naive CD8 T cells. 5' RACE that incorporated UMI labels was used to prepare the TRB cDNA libraries. Each CDR3 protein gets one entry in TCRdb, which reprocessed the 5' RACE reads and gives no DNA. The sample includes over 40,000 distinct CDR3 sequences. Sequencing was carried out using naive CXCR3- CD8+ T cells from blood. Subset here: CD45RO-CCR7+CD27+CD95- naive CD8+ T cells lacking CXCR3 (TNR3-). These receptors came from a human donor in good health. Some clones in this sample may be carry-over from other donors' samples.

This chain joins TRBV6-5 and TRBJ2-1; TCRdb's D call of TRBD2 is untestable without DNA. Germline V gives CDR1 MNHEY, CDR2 SVGAGI. This CDR3 has 16 residues. This CDR3 reads CASSYPTTSGNDEQFF.

Measured by frequency, this clonotype is medium-sized. The chain carries TRBV5-5 and TRBJ1-1; absent DNA, TCRdb's TRBD1 call cannot be checked. The V gene's germline CDR1 is SGHKS and CDR2 YYEKEE (reference sequence). The CDR3 totals 14 residues. CDR3 loop: CASSFQGWNTEAFF. The entire variable domain, with the rest obtained from reference TRBV5-5 and TRBJ1-1, is as follows: DAGVTQSPTHLIKTRGQQVTLRCSPISGHKSVSWYQQVLGQGPQFIFQYYEKEERGRGNFPDRFSARQFPNYSSELNVNALLLGDSALYLCASSFQGWNTEAFFGQGTRLTVV.

The V and J genes are TRBV21-1 and TRBJ2-7. TRBV21-1 constitutes a pseudogene. This CDR3 comprises 14 residues. CDR3 protein: CASSNLDRHNKQYF.

The chain uses TRBV29-1 and TRBJ1-1; TCRdb's D gene call, TRBD1, goes unchecked for lack of DNA. Looked up from germline, CDR1 is SQVTM and CDR2 is ANQGSEA. This CDR3 contains 13 residues. CDR3 sequence reads: CSVIPGENTEAFF.

V usage is TRBV20-1 and J usage is TRBJ2-1; with no DNA, the TCRdb D assignment of TRBD1 cannot be verified. Germline values: CDR1 DFQATT, CDR2 SNEGSKA (reference sequence). CDR3 length equals 14 residues. The chain's CDR3 is CSANRGLTYNEQFF.

The chain joins TRBV6-2 or TRBV6-3 to TRBJ2-3. The CDR3 is made up of 11 amino acids. Germline CDR1 is MNHEY and CDR2 is SVGEGT. The CDR3 is CASRSTDTQYF.

V gene TRBV29-1 combines with J gene TRBJ2-5; TCRdb names TRBD1, which stays unverified in the absence of DNA. The CDR3 consists of 14 residues. Germline-derived CDR1 and CDR2 are SQVTM and ANQGSEA. This CDR3 reads CSADRPGGQETQYF.

This clonotype is identified as medium-sized from frequency. V and J are TRBV9 and TRBJ1-2. Germline V gene data show CDR1 as SGDLS and CDR2 as YYNGEE. CDR3 length: 14 residues. The CDR3 region is CASSATLPNYGYTF.

V usage is TRBV5-1 and J usage is TRBJ2-1. Germline-derived CDR1 and CDR2 are SGHRS and YFSETQ. The length of the CDR3 is 15 residues. This chain's CDR3 is CASSLEGSSYNEQFF.

The chain is built from TRBV9 and TRBJ2-2. Germline-derived CDR1 and CDR2 are SGDLS and YYNGEE. CDR3 size: 16 residues. CDR3 region: CASSVFLQANTGELFF.

The CDR3 reads CASGLAPTGELFF. This chain uses TRBV12-5 with TRBJ2-2. The germline V gene has CDR1 LGHNT and CDR2 FRNRAP. The CDR3 runs 13 residues. The variable domain in full, completed from reference TRBV12-5 and TRBJ2-2, reads DARVTQTPRHKVTEMGQEVTMRCQPILGHNTVFWYRQTMMQGLELLAYFRNRAPLDDSGMPKDRFSAEMPDATLATLKIQPSEPRDSAVYFCASGLAPTGELFFGEGSRLTVL.

This chain links TRBV7-2 with TRBJ2-7; TCRdb outputs TRBD1, but without DNA this stays unchecked. Germline V gene lookup returns CDR1 SGHTA and CDR2 FQGNSA. This CDR3 contains 15 residues. The chain's CDR3 is CASSQVGGITYEQYF.

V and J are TRBV4-3 and TRBJ2-1; TCRdb outputs TRBD2, but without DNA this stays unchecked. Germline assignment: CDR1 LGHNA and CDR2 YSLEER. The CDR3 runs 16 residues. The CDR3 protein is CASSQEAAGDYNEQFF.

The V gene is TRBV27, the J gene TRBJ1-6. CDR3 length equals 14 residues. CDR1 MNHEY and CDR2 SMNVEV come from the germline V gene (reference sequence). The CDR3 region is CASSFGVNGSPLHF.

The gene calls are TRBV4-3 and TRBJ1-1. The CDR3 loop spans 15 amino acids. CDR1 and CDR2 (germline): LGHNA, YSLEER. CDR3 protein: CASSQDLRGYTEAFF.

The V and J genes are TRBV20-1 and TRBJ1-2. The CDR3 runs to 13 residues. Germline assignment: CDR1 DFQATT and CDR2 SNEGSKA (reference sequence). This chain's CDR3 is CSAPLITAYGYTF.

The gene calls are TRBV5-5 and TRBJ2-1; TCRdb calls TRBD1, which cannot be checked without DNA. The germline CDR1 and CDR2 sequences are SGHKS and YYEKEE (reference sequence). This CDR3 is 15 amino acids long. The CDR3 protein is CASSPEWSPTNEQFF. Full variable domain (rest looked up from reference TRBV5-5 and TRBJ2-1): DAGVTQSPTHLIKTRGQQVTLRCSPISGHKSVSWYQQVLGQGPQFIFQYYEKEERGRGNFPDRFSARQFPNYSSELNVNALLLGDSALYLCASSPEWSPTNEQFFGPGTRLTVL.

This clonotype is classed as medium-sized by frequency. The chain employs TRBV7-6 and TRBJ2-2. Germline CDR1 and CDR2: SGHVS and FNYEAQ. The CDR3 loop spans 13 amino acids. The CDR3 loop reads CASSLLETGELFF.

The V gene is TRBV25-1, the J gene TRBJ2-3; the D call of TRBD1 rests on TCRdb alone, since no DNA is present to check it. This CDR3 comprises 12 residues. Per the germline V gene, CDR1 is MGHDK and CDR2 is SYGVNS. The CDR3 protein is CASSDYPAGRYF.

The CDR3 is CASHLGTGVYGYTF. The chain couples TRBV28 to TRBJ1-2; TCRdb's D call of TRBD1 is untestable without DNA. The CDR3 contains 14 residues. Germline V gene data show CDR1 as MDHEN and CDR2 as SYDVKM.

The chain employs TRBV12-3 or TRBV12-4 and TRBJ1-5; TCRdb names TRBD1, which stays unverified in the absence of DNA. This CDR3 is 13 amino acids long. CDR3 amino acids: CASSPGNNQPQHF.

The chain recombines TRBV29-1 with TRBJ2-1; TCRdb reports TRBD2, a call that lacks DNA to check it against. In germline, CDR1 is SQVTM, CDR2 ANQGSEA. The CDR3 has 16 residues. The CDR3: CSVSGGPSMSYNEQFF.

The chain employs TRBV9 and TRBJ2-1; no DNA is available, so the TRBD2 call from TCRdb remains unchecked. The CDR3 extends over 18 amino acids. Germline V lookup: CDR1 SGDLS, CDR2 YYNGEE. The CDR3 sequence is CASSGALRSGGAINEQFF. The complete variable domain, with remaining parts taken from reference TRBV9 and TRBJ2-1, reads DSGVTQTPKHLITATGQRVTLRCSPRSGDLSVYWYQQSLDQGLQFLIQYYNGEERAKGNILERFSAQQFPDLHSELNLSSLELGDSALYFCASSGALRSGGAINEQFFGPGTRLTVL.